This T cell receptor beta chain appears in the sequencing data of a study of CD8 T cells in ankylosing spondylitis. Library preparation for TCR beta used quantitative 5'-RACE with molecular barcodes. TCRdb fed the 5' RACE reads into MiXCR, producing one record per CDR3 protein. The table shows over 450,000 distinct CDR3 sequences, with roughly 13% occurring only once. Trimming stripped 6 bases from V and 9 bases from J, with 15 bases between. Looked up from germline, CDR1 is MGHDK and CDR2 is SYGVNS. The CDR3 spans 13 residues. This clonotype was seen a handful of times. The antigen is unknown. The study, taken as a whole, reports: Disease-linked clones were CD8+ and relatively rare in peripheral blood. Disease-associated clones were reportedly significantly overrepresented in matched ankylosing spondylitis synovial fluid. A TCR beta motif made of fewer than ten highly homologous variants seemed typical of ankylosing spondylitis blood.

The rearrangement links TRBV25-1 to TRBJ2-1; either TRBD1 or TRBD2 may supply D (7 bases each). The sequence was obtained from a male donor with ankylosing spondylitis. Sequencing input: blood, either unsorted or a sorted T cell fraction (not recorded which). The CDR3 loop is CASRQGGVGEQFF. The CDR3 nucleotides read TGTGCCAGCAGGCAGGGGGGGGTTGGTGAGCAGTTCTTC.